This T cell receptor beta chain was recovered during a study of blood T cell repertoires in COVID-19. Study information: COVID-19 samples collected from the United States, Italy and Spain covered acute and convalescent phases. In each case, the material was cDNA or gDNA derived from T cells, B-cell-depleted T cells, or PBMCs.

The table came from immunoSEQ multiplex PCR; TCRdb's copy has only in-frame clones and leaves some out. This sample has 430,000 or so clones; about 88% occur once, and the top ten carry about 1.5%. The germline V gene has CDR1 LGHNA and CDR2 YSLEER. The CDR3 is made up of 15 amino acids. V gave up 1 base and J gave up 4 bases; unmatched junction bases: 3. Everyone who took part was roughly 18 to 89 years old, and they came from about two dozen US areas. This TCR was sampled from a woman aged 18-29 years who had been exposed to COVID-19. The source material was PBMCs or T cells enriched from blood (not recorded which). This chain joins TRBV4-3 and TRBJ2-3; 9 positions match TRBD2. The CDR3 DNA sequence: TGCGCCAGCAGCCAAGCTAGCGGGGTCTCAGATACGCAGTATTTT. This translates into CASSQASGVSDTQYF.